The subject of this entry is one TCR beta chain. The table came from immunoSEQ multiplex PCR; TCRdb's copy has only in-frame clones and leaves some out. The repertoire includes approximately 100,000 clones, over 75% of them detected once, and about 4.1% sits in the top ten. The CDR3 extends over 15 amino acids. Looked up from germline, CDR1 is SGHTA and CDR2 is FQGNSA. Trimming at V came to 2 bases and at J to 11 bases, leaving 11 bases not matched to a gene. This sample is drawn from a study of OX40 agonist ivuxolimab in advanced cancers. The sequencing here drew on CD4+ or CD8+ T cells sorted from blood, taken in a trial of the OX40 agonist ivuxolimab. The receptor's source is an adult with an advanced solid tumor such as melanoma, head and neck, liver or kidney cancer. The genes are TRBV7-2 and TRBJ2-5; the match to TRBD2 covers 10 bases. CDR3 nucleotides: TGTGCCAGCAGCTTATTTGCTAGCGGGAGTTCTGAGCAGTACTTC. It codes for CASSLFASGSSEQYF.